The 23 T cell receptor beta chains below were found in one sample sequenced in a study of cytomegalovirus exposure and HLA in healthy donors. The primer mix had 60 Vbeta and 13 Jbeta primers. The table came from immunoSEQ multiplex PCR; TCRdb's copy has only in-frame clones and leaves some out. Among 150,000 to 200,000 clones listed, about 80% were seen once. Sequencing was performed on PBMCs. The source is a man in his forties in good health and CMV-seronegative.

V gene TRBV12-5 combines with J gene TRBJ1-1; the D gene is possibly TRBD1 (5 bases). This CDR3 contains 12 residues. Between the trimmed V and J ends, which lost 6 bases and 4 bases, there was a span of 9 bases. The germline V gene has CDR1 LGHNT and CDR2 FRNRAP. DNA of the CDR3: TGTGCTAGTGGCTCCGGGGGCACTGAAGCTTTCTTT. Protein: CASGSGGTEAFF.

The chain combines TRBV19 with TRBJ2-5; 8 positions agree with TRBD1. The V gene end was trimmed by 3 bases and the J gene end by 5 bases; junction bases not matched to a gene: 8. CDR1 is LNHDA and CDR2 is SQIVND in the germline V gene (reference sequence). This CDR3 is built from 15 residues. The CDR3 spells CASSIRQGARETQYF. The CDR3 bases are TGTGCCAGTAGTATCAGGCAGGGGGCGAGGGAGACCCAGTACTTC.

The sample holds a few counts of this clone. This sequence joins TRBV9 and TRBJ1-1; 10 bases match TRBD1. The germline V gene encodes CDR1 SGDLS and CDR2 YYNGEE. V was clipped by 5 bases and J by 3 bases; unmatched bases: 10. There are 16 residues in the CDR3. The CDR3 coding sequence is TGTGCCAGCAGTCGTAGGGGTGGGACAGGGGACACTGAAGCTTTCTTT. Translated: CASSRRGGTGDTEAFF.

V usage is TRBV10-3 and J usage is TRBJ1-4; D may be TRBD1 (6 bases). The V gene's germline CDR1 is ENHRY and CDR2 SYGVKD. There are 15 residues in the CDR3. Trimming left V 4 bases short and J 8 bases short, with 17 bases between. The CDR3 nucleotides are TGTGCCATCAGTGGAGGTGCAGGGGACGGGGAAAAACTGTTTTTT. Translation gives CAISGGAGDGEKLFF.

The CDR3 nucleotides read TGTGCCAGCAGCTTGGACTCGACTAGGACAGGTAACAATCAGCCCCAGCATTTT. Its translation is CASSLDSTRTGNNQPQHF. The V call is TRBV5-8, the J call TRBJ1-5; 7 nucleotides agree with TRBD1. The ends lost 0 bases at V and 3 bases at J; junction bases unmatched: 12. CDR3 length equals 18 residues. From germline, CDR1 is SGHTS and CDR2 YDEGEE.

The chain is built from TRBV23-1 and TRBJ2-7, with 8 bases that match TRBD1. TRBV23-1 is an open reading frame whose function is uncertain. Trimming removed 1 base from V and 1 base from J; junction bases left unmatched: 15. The CDR3 is 19 residues long. CDR3: CASSQYTPGQGNLSYEQYF. CDR3 sequence (DNA): TGCGCCAGCAGTCAATATACTCCAGGACAGGGAAACCTTTCCTACGAGCAGTACTTC.

This clone was seen a few times. The gene calls are TRBV7-9 and TRBJ1-2, with D perhaps TRBD1 (5 bases). CDR1 and CDR2 from the germline V gene are SEHNR and FQNEAQ (reference sequence). V lost 0 bases and J lost 7, with 9 bases in between. The CDR3 loop spans 13 amino acids. The CDR3 region has the DNA TGTGCCAGCAGCTTAGCGGGGGGGATTGGCTACACCTTC. Translating gives CASSLAGGIGYTF.

This clone was recorded only once. This chain connects TRBV4-3 to TRBJ1-2; 7 nucleotides match TRBD1. CDR1 is LGHNA, CDR2 YSLEER, per germline. With V trimmed by 1 base and J by 6 bases, 5 bases remained unmatched. The CDR3 length is 14 residues. Written as DNA, the CDR3 is TGCGCCAGCAGCCAAGTAGGACAGGCGCATGGCTACACCTTC. This sequence encodes CASSQVGQAHGYTF.

The chain couples TRBV2 to TRBJ2-2, with D perhaps TRBD1 (5 bases). The CDR3 runs to 19 residues. Germline V CDR1 and CDR2: SNHLY, FYNNEI. Deletions cut 7 bases from V and 6 bases from J, with 30 bases between. CDR3: CASTPFTPEGDMGAGELFF. CDR3 coding DNA: TGTGCCAGCACCCCATTCACTCCTGAAGGGGATATGGGTGCCGGGGAGCTGTTTTTT.

The J gene is TRBJ2-1, the V gene TRBV9; TRBD2 matches at 12 bases. Trimming cost V 4 bases and J 8 bases; bases outside gene matches: 13. This CDR3 has 17 residues. Germline CDR1 is SGDLS and CDR2 is YYNGEE. The CDR3 here is CASSPYLAGGKLHEQFF. CDR3 DNA sequence: TGTGCCAGCAGCCCCTATCTAGCGGGAGGGAAACTACATGAGCAGTTCTTC.

For this clone: At one of its ends the junction is not consistent with the germline gene, which may arise from a read error. The chain employs TRBV4-1 and TRBJ2-1; D is perhaps TRBD1 (5 bases). CDR1 is MGHRA, CDR2 YSYEKL, per germline. CDR3 size: 15 residues. CDR3 in DNA: TGCGCCAGCAGCCAAGAGTTACAGGTGAACCTAACCCCGCTCTTC. Translated, it gives CASSQELQVNLTPLF.

This chain links TRBV30 with TRBJ2-5, with 10 bases matching TRBD2. CDR1 and CDR2 from the germline V gene are GTSNPN and SVGIG (reference sequence). CDR3 length equals 14 residues. The junction had 7 bases not matched to a gene; V was cut back by 4 bases and J by 5 bases. CDR3 in DNA: TGTGCCTGGAACCTGGGACTAGCGTTGGAGACCCAGTACTTC. It encodes CAWNLGLALETQYF.

The chain recombines TRBV6-5 with TRBJ2-3, with D possibly being TRBD2 (6 bases). V lost 6 bases and J 5 bases, leaving 15 bases between the germline ends. This CDR3 region has 14 residues. Per germline, CDR1 MNHEY and CDR2 SVGAGI. CDR3 sequence (DNA): TGTGCCAGCAGCATCCAAGGGCGGGGAGATACGCAGTATTTT. It specifies CASSIQGRGDTQYF.

V is TRBV30 and J is TRBJ2-1; 7 bases are a match to TRBD2. The germline V gene has CDR1 GTSNPN and CDR2 SVGIG (reference sequence). Trimming cost V 2 bases and J 3 bases; bases outside gene matches: 13. This CDR3 has 17 residues. The CDR3 sequence: CAWSPPGLTKIYNEQFF. The CDR3 coding sequence is TGTGCCTGGAGTCCACCGGGACTAACCAAAATCTACAATGAGCAGTTCTTC.

This chain links TRBV4-2 with TRBJ2-7; 8 bases are shared with TRBD2. V shed 0 bases and J 1 base; nucleotides not matched to a gene: 8. Germline lookup yields CDR1 LGHNA and CDR2 YNFKEQ. This CDR3 region has 17 residues. The CDR3 protein is CASSQDRDSGVSYEQYF. Here the CDR3 DNA reads TGTGCCAGCAGCCAAGATCGGGATAGCGGGGTTTCCTACGAGCAGTACTTC.

The V gene is TRBV5-4, the J gene TRBJ2-7, with 9 bases fitting TRBD2. Germline V gene lookup returns CDR1 SGHNT and CDR2 YYREEE (reference sequence). The CDR3 consists of 15 residues. Germline trimming cut 3 bases from V and 5 bases from J; bases unmatched to any gene: 9. CDR3 sequence (DNA): TGTGCCAGCAGCTCGTTGGGCGGGAGGGCCGACGAGCAGTACTTC. Its translation is CASSSLGGRADEQYF.

CDR3 protein: CASTPRGGQGASYEQYF. DNA of the CDR3: TGTGCCAGCACCCCCCGGGGTGGACAGGGGGCCTCCTACGAGCAGTACTTC. J is TRBJ2-7 and V is TRBV27, with 11 bases aligning to TRBD1. The junction had 11 bases not matched to a gene; V was cut back by 7 bases and J by 0 bases. The length of the CDR3 is 17 residues. Germline CDR1 is MNHEY and CDR2 is SMNVEV (reference sequence).

This clone was recorded a few times. The gene calls are TRBV28 and TRBJ1-1; no firm D call. Trimming pared 7 bases from V and 1 base from J, leaving 4 bases between. The germline V gene has CDR1 MDHEN and CDR2 SYDVKM. The CDR3 length is 11 residues. In DNA form, the CDR3 reads TGTGCCAGCATCTGGAACACTGAAGCTTTCTTT. Its protein is CASIWNTEAFF.

The gene calls are TRBV19 and TRBJ1-5; 11 nucleotides align to TRBD1. Germline CDR1 is LNHDA and CDR2 is SQIVND (reference sequence). The J segment lost 6 bases and the V segment lost 6 bases, leaving 13 bases of the junction unmatched. The CDR3 runs 17 residues. CDR3 region: CASSARDRGFPTQPQHF. The DNA for the CDR3 is TGTGCCAGTAGCGCGAGGGACAGGGGGTTTCCCACTCAGCCCCAGCATTTT.

This clone was detected once. The rearrangement uses TRBV15 and TRBJ2-7; TRBD1 aligns across 8 bases. This CDR3 contains 15 residues. The V and J ends lost 1 base and 3 bases, in that order; junction bases with no gene match: 5. Germline-derived CDR1 and CDR2 are LNHNV and YYDKDF (reference sequence). The CDR3 DNA is TGTGCCACCAGCAGAGCCGGGACAGGTAACTACGAGCAGTACTTC. This gives the protein CATSRAGTGNYEQYF.

The V gene is TRBV27, the J gene TRBJ2-7; D is unresolved. V lost 7 bases to trimming and J lost 7 bases, with 17 bases between them. The germline V gene has CDR1 MNHEY and CDR2 SMNVEV (reference sequence). The CDR3 extends over 13 amino acids. This CDR3 reads CASMSRLTREQYF. Here the CDR3 DNA reads TGTGCCAGCATGTCGAGACTCACGCGGGAGCAGTACTTC.

The V gene is TRBV27, the J gene TRBJ2-3, with unresolved D. The CDR3 has 15 amino acids. Germline loops: CDR1 MNHEY, CDR2 SMNVEV (reference sequence). The V and J ends lost 5 bases and 2 bases respectively, with 14 bases between them. The CDR3 spells CASSPTPPATDTQYF. In DNA form, the CDR3 reads TGTGCCAGCAGTCCGACACCCCCCGCCACAGATACGCAGTATTTT.

The genes are TRBV7-9 and TRBJ1-2, with D perhaps TRBD1 (5 bases). This CDR3 has 13 amino acids. The germline V gene encodes CDR1 SEHNR and CDR2 FQNEAQ (reference sequence). Trimming removed 2 bases from V and 3 bases from J, with 7 bases in between. Written as DNA, the CDR3 is TGTGCCAGCAGCTTAAGACAGCACTATGGCTACACCTTC. Residues: CASSLRQHYGYTF. Full variable domain (rest looked up from reference TRBV7-9 and TRBJ1-2): DTGVSQNPRHKITKRGQNVTFRCDPISEHNRLYWYRQTLGQGPEFLTYFQNEAQLEKSRLLSDRFSAERPKGSFSTLEIQRTEQGDSAMYLCASSLRQHYGYTFGSGTRLTVV.